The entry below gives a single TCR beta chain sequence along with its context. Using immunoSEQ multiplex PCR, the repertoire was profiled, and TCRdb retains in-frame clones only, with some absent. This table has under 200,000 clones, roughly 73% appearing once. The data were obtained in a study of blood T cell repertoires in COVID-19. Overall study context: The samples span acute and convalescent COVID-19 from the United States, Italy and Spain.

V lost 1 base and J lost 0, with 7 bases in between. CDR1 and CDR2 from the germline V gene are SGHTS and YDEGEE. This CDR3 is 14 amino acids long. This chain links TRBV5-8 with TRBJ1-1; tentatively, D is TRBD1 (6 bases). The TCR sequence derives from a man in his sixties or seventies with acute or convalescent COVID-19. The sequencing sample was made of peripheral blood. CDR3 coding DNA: TGTGCCAGCAGCTTGAGGGGGATGAACACTGAAGCTTTCTTT. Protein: CASSLRGMNTEAFF.